The 4 T cell receptor beta chains listed next were all sequenced from one sample in a study of early T cells in non-severe SARS-CoV-2 infection. TCRdb re-called the 5' RACE reads through MiXCR, storing one row per CDR3 protein. The table lists about 67,000 distinct CDR3 sequences, approximately 11% of them singletons, with 15% to 19% in the top ten. Source: whole blood, taken at baseline. The receptor set was obtained from an adult who was a healthcare worker with PCR-confirmed SARS-CoV-2 infection or an uninfected control (not recorded which).

This clonotype has a handful of counts. The rearrangement joins TRBV7-9 to TRBJ2-5, with TRBD2 identical over 11 bases. Germline CDR1 and CDR2: SEHNR and FQNEAQ (reference sequence). The CDR3 covers 15 residues. V trimming: 6 bases; J trimming: 1 base; junction bases outside the gene matches: 4. CDR3 DNA: TGTGCCAGCAGACCAGGACTAGCGGGCCAAGAGACCCAGTACTTC. Translating it yields CASRPGLAGQETQYF.

The chain is built from TRBV20-1 and TRBJ2-7; D could derive from TRBD1 or TRBD2 (5 bases each). This CDR3 region has 13 residues. Germline CDR1 reads DFQATT; CDR2 reads SNEGSKA (reference sequence). V was clipped by 2 bases and J by 9 bases, with 17 bases between them. The CDR3 DNA sequence: TGCAGTGCTAGACCTACGGGGCAATCTGGGCAGTACTTC. Residues: CSARPTGQSGQYF.

This clonotype was seen many times. The chain links TRBV6-5 to TRBJ2-7; TRBD2 agrees at 13 bases. The CDR3 covers 18 residues. The trim removed 5 bases at V and 2 bases at J, leaving 12 bases unmatched. The V gene's germline CDR1 is MNHEY and CDR2 SVGAGI. The CDR3 DNA reads as TGTGCCAGCAGTAGCGGACTAGCGGGAGAGGTGAAAGCCTACGAGCAGTACTTC. This gives the protein CASSSGLAGEVKAYEQYF.

The chain employs TRBV20-1 and TRBJ1-1; D ambiguous. Germline V lookup: CDR1 DFQATT, CDR2 SNEGSKA (reference sequence). The V end was cut by 3 bases, the J end by 6 bases, with 5 bases between. The CDR3 has 10 residues. CDR3 in amino acids: CSASLAEAFF. In DNA, the CDR3 is TGCAGTGCTAGTCTAGCTGAAGCTTTCTTT.